These 3 T cell receptor beta chains share one sample of origin, sequenced in a study of blood T cells in healthy people across ages. Sample-barcoded 5' priming and a J-beta primer mix drove a second PCR of roughly 6 to 12 cycles. TCRdb called the 5' RACE reads again in MiXCR, with one record for every CDR3 protein. The sample carries around 1,800,000 distinct CDR3 sequences, about two fifths recorded once. Sequencing input: blood. All receptors derive from a human donor in good health.

This chain uses TRBV7-3 with TRBJ1-1; 9 bases align to TRBD1. V dropped 9 bases and J dropped 0; count of bases not matched to a gene: 5. CDR1 is SGHTA, CDR2 FQGTGA, per germline. The CDR3 sequence is 14 residues long. CDR3 DNA sequence: TGTGCCAGTAGTACAGGGGGCATGAACACTGAAGCTTTCTTT. As protein: CASSTGGMNTEAFF.

This clonotype has a count of ten or more. The chain carries TRBV29-1 and TRBJ2-7, with D perhaps TRBD2 (5 bases). Trimming took off 6 bases at V and 2 bases at J, with 17 bases between the two ends. The CDR3 totals 14 residues. From germline, CDR1 is SQVTM and CDR2 ANQGSEA. CDR3: CSVERTDNPYEQYF. In nucleotides, the CDR3 is TGCAGCGTGGAGCGGACGGATAATCCCTACGAGCAGTACTTC.

With respect to this clonotype: One end of the junction fails to match germline, which may point to a read error. The chain carries TRBV7-3 and TRBJ2-1; D ambiguous. The germline V gene has CDR1 SGHTA and CDR2 FQGTGA. The CDR3 runs to 13 residues. CDR3 loop: CASSQGSCNEQFF. The CDR3 DNA reads as TGTGCCAGCAGCCAAGGCTCCTGCAATGAGCAGTTCTTC.